The clone carrying this T cell receptor beta chain was observed once. The sample originates from a study of CD8 T cells in Susac syndrome. Trimming removed 5 bases at V and 2 bases at J, with 10 bases between. This CDR3 contains 14 residues. Random hexamers were used to reverse transcribe roughly 0.5 to 1 ug of RNA. MiXCR, applied by TCRdb to the immunoSEQ multiplex PCR reads, yields one record per CDR3 protein. The table records about 190,000 distinct CDR3 sequences, over 90% of them present only once. V is TRBV12-3 or TRBV12-4 and J is TRBJ2-4, with D possibly being TRBD1 (6 bases). This TCR came from a human donor with Susac syndrome. Sequencing was done on a sample of CD8+ T cells from PBMCs. In DNA, the CDR3 is TGTGCCAGCAGTGAGACAGGTTCCAAAAACATTCAGTACTTC. Its protein is CASSETGSKNIQYF.